This TCR beta chain derives from a study of T cells in Graves' hyperthyroidism and ophthalmopathy. Overall study findings and caveats: The model predicted ophthalmopathy a median roughly six months before onset.

RNA transcripts served as the template for amplifying TCR beta CDR3 regions. An initial round of RT-PCR targeting the TCR CDR3 relied on the HTBI primer set. TCRdb called the multiplex PCR reads again in MiXCR, with one record for every CDR3 protein. The sample holds approximately 320,000 distinct CDR3 sequences, approximately 17% seen once. Germline CDR1 DFQATT, CDR2 SNEGSKA (reference sequence). The CDR3 is 16 amino acids. V was clipped by 0 bases and J by 5 bases; unmatched bases: 7. On this clonotype: Its cognate antigen is unknown.

The chain uses TRBV20-1 and TRBJ2-3; 11 positions agree with TRBD2. Sequencing used blood. This clonotype was sampled from a man aged 30-40 years with Graves' hyperthyroidism. The CDR3 is CSARDRLAGMVDTQYF. CDR3 nucleotides: TGCAGTGCTAGAGATCGACTAGCGGGAATGGTAGATACGCAGTATTTT.